This passage covers 21 T cell receptor beta chains from one sample sequenced in a study of beta chain features in type 1 diabetes. The whole isolated RNA underwent reverse transcription, so sequencing captured expressed TCRB transcripts. Produced via immunoSEQ multiplex PCR; TCRdb's table is partial and in-frame only. The table shows 150,000 or so clones, with 9.2% occurring only once. The sequencing sample was made of central memory CD4+ T cells from blood. The receptors come from a man between 18 and 35 years old in good health.

This chain links TRBV5-4 with TRBJ1-2; no clear D. The CDR3 is 14 residues long. Germline CDR1 and CDR2: SGHNT and YYREEE (reference sequence). V was clipped by 1 base and J by 0 bases, with 7 bases between them. The CDR3: CASSLLSTNYGYTF. The CDR3 DNA follows: TGTGCCAGCAGCTTGCTGTCTACTAACTATGGCTACACCTTC.

V usage is TRBV7-6 and J usage is TRBJ2-3, with a tentative D call TRBD2 (5 bases). Germline CDR1 reads SGHVS; CDR2 reads FNYEAQ. The V end was cut by 5 bases, the J end by 2 bases, with 14 bases between. This CDR3 is 15 amino acids long. The CDR3 loop is CASSPSSGVTDTQYF. Written as DNA, the CDR3 is TGTGCCAGCAGCCCCTCCAGCGGAGTCACAGATACGCAGTATTTT.

Here the CDR3 DNA reads TGCGCCAGCAGGGGGGGGGAGACCCAGTACTTC. Amino acid sequence: CASRGGETQYF. This chain joins TRBV5-1 and TRBJ2-5; 7 nucleotides match TRBD2. The trim removed 5 bases at V and 5 bases at J, leaving 0 bases unmatched. The CDR3 contains 11 residues. Germline V gene data show CDR1 as SGHRS and CDR2 as YFSETQ.

There are a few counts of this clone. V is TRBV9 and J is TRBJ2-7; TRBD1 might be the D (6 bases). Germline CDR1 and CDR2: SGDLS and YYNGEE. V was clipped by 4 bases and J by 1 base, with 12 bases between them. The CDR3 is 14 amino acids. CDR3 in amino acids: CASSNTGSSYEQYF. The CDR3 nucleotides read TGTGCCAGCAGCAACACAGGGAGTTCCTACGAGCAGTACTTC.

This clone was recorded a few times. The chain couples TRBV28 to TRBJ2-5; 10 bases match TRBD2. The CDR3 has 16 amino acids. The trim removed 4 bases at V and 2 bases at J, leaving 7 bases unmatched. From germline, CDR1 is MDHEN and CDR2 SYDVKM. The CDR3 protein is CASSSLGLAVQETQYF. The CDR3 DNA is TGTGCCAGCAGTTCTCTCGGACTAGCGGTTCAAGAGACCCAGTACTTC.

The chain recombines TRBV7-9 with TRBJ2-1; the match to TRBD2 covers 12 bases. The junction had 4 bases not matched to a gene; V was cut back by 5 bases and J by 8 bases. Germline values: CDR1 SEHNR, CDR2 FQNEAQ (reference sequence). The CDR3 is 14 residues long. The CDR3 reads CASSGGTSGYEQFF. The CDR3 DNA is TGTGCCAGCAGCGGTGGGACTAGCGGGTATGAGCAGTTCTTC. Variable domain in full (rest from reference TRBV7-9 and TRBJ2-1): DTGVSQNPRHKITKRGQNVTFRCDPISEHNRLYWYRQTLGQGPEFLTYFQNEAQLEKSRLLSDRFSAERPKGSFSTLEIQRTEQGDSAMYLCASSGGTSGYEQFFGPGTRLTVL.

This chain joins TRBV7-2 and TRBJ2-1, with D maybe TRBD2 (7 bases). V lost 4 bases and J lost 1, with 17 bases in between. CDR1 and CDR2 from the germline V gene are SGHTA and FQGNSA. This CDR3 is 17 amino acids long. The CDR3, as DNA: TGTGCCAGCAGCTGGGGGGGCGTAGCGGCTTCCTACAATGAGCAGTTCTTC. Residues: CASSWGGVAASYNEQFF.

This clone has a handful of counts. CDR3 sequence reads: CASYTGAANTGELFF. DNA of the CDR3: TGTGCCAGCTATACAGGAGCCGCGAACACCGGGGAGCTGTTTTTT. The chain recombines TRBV6-5 with TRBJ2-2, with TRBD1 as a possible D gene (5 bases). From germline, CDR1 is MNHEY and CDR2 SVGAGI. The CDR3 covers 15 residues. Trimming shortened V by 8 bases and J by 0 bases, and 13 bases separated the two germline ends.

This clone was detected only a few times. This chain links TRBV5-1 with TRBJ2-1; 7 bases fit TRBD1. The CDR3 contains 19 residues. Germline assignment: CDR1 SGHRS and CDR2 YFSETQ. V lost 6 bases to trimming and J lost 0 bases; unmatched junction nucleotides: 18. CDR3 loop: CASTLSGQSSLSSYNEQFF. Written as DNA, the CDR3 is TGCGCCAGCACCCTGTCGGGACAGTCCTCCTTGAGCTCCTACAATGAGCAGTTCTTC.

This clone was detected only a few times. The V gene is TRBV6-5, the J gene TRBJ1-1, with D possibly being TRBD1 (5 bases). Germline CDR1 and CDR2: MNHEY and SVGAGI. Trimming stripped 2 bases from V and 4 bases from J, with 8 bases between. The CDR3 is made up of 13 amino acids. This chain's CDR3 is CASSYGGGTEAFF. The CDR3 nucleotides are TGTGCCAGCAGTTACGGCGGGGGCACTGAAGCTTTCTTT.

This clone showed up many times. This sequence joins TRBV4-3 and TRBJ2-7; possibly TRBD2 for D (6 bases). The germline V gene encodes CDR1 LGHNA and CDR2 YSLEER. CDR3 size: 13 residues. Trimming cost V 0 bases and J 6 bases, with 9 bases left between them. The CDR3: CASSQDQGGEQYF. The CDR3 region has the DNA TGCGCCAGCAGCCAAGATCAGGGAGGCGAGCAGTACTTC.

V and J are TRBV7-2 and TRBJ2-7, with D uncertain. V shed 1 base and J shed 4 bases, with 14 bases lying between them. Germline V gives CDR1 SGHTA, CDR2 FQGNSA. The CDR3 covers 15 residues. CDR3 loop: CASSLGLHRGYEQYF. The CDR3, as DNA: TGTGCCAGCAGCTTAGGACTCCATCGCGGTTACGAGCAGTACTTC.

The chain carries TRBV6-5 and TRBJ1-6; D is perhaps TRBD1 (5 bases). The germline V and J ends were trimmed by 2 bases and 8 bases, with 13 bases remaining between them. This CDR3 is 15 amino acids long. CDR1 and CDR2 (germline): MNHEY, SVGAGI. The CDR3 DNA reads TGTGCCAGCAGTTACCTCAATCAGGGTTATTCACCCCTCCACTTT. Its protein product is CASSYLNQGYSPLHF.

The genes are TRBV10-3 and TRBJ2-5; D remains unclear. The CDR3 is 14 amino acids. V shed 0 bases and J shed 4 bases, with 9 bases lying between them. Germline lookup yields CDR1 ENHRY and CDR2 SYGVKD. CDR3 nucleotides: TGTGCCATCAGTGAGTCAAGTTTCGGAGAGACCCAGTACTTC. Its translation is CAISESSFGETQYF.

This clone has more than one count but fewer than ten. The chain is built from TRBV13 and TRBJ2-1; possibly TRBD2 for D (6 bases). Looked up from germline, CDR1 is PRHDT and CDR2 is FYEKMQ (reference sequence). Trimming shortened V by 2 bases and J by 6 bases, and 17 bases separated the two germline ends. CDR3 length: 16 residues. The CDR3 DNA sequence: TGTGCCAGCAGCTTATGGTCGGGGGTCCCAATCAATGAGCAGTTCTTC. Protein product: CASSLWSGVPINEQFF.

This clone has a handful of counts. The J gene is TRBJ1-4, the V gene TRBV7-6; the match to TRBD1 covers 11 bases. The germline V gene has CDR1 SGHVS and CDR2 FNYEAQ. V dropped 4 bases and J dropped 0; count of bases not matched to a gene: 1. The CDR3 has 16 amino acids. The CDR3 DNA reads TGTGCCAGCAGCTCGGGACAGGGGGCAACTAATGAAAAACTGTTTTTT. Translation: CASSSGQGATNEKLFF.

This clone occurred a few times. The chain employs TRBV6-5 and TRBJ1-5; D is possibly TRBD1 (5 bases). Germline CDR1 and CDR2: MNHEY and SVGAGI. Deletions cut 5 bases from V and 0 bases from J, with 11 bases between. This CDR3 is built from 15 residues. The CDR3 region has the DNA TGTGCCAGCAGTCCCGGGGGTTTTAGCAATCAGCCCCAGCATTTT. Protein sequence: CASSPGGFSNQPQHF.

V usage is TRBV30 and J usage is TRBJ2-5; 12 nucleotides agree with TRBD2. Germline-derived CDR1 and CDR2 are GTSNPN and SVGIG (reference sequence). CDR3 length equals 13 residues. Trimming cost V 5 bases and J 7 bases; bases outside gene matches: 5. The CDR3 DNA follows: TGTGCCTGGGTACTAGCGGGGGGTAGGACCCAGTACTTC. It encodes CAWVLAGGRTQYF.

V and J are TRBV6-4 and TRBJ1-3; TRBD1 might be the D (5 bases). CDR3 length: 15 amino acids. Per the germline V gene, CDR1 is MRHNA and CDR2 is SNTAGT. Trimming cost V 8 bases and J 4 bases, with 18 bases left between them. As DNA, the CDR3 is TGTGCCAGCTTATCAGACAGTTACCTCGGAAACACCATATATTTT. This translates into CASLSDSYLGNTIYF.

V gene TRBV4-3 combines with J gene TRBJ2-5, with D tentatively TRBD1 (6 bases). Trimming shortened V by 1 base and J by 5 bases, and 17 bases separated the two germline ends. The CDR3 covers 16 residues. CDR1 LGHNA and CDR2 YSLEER come from the germline V gene. This CDR3 reads CASSQAETGLIETQYF. The CDR3 region has the DNA TGCGCCAGCAGCCAAGCTGAAACAGGGCTCATCGAGACCCAGTACTTC.

This clone has just a few counts. J is TRBJ1-1 and V is TRBV5-1; weak D call: TRBD1 (5 bases). There are 14 residues in the CDR3. CDR1 SGHRS and CDR2 YFSETQ come from the germline V gene. Trimming removed 5 bases from V and 4 bases from J, with 15 bases in between. The CDR3 sequence is CASRQGEAGTEAFF. In DNA, the CDR3 is TGCGCCAGCAGGCAAGGGGAGGCCGGCACTGAAGCTTTCTTT.